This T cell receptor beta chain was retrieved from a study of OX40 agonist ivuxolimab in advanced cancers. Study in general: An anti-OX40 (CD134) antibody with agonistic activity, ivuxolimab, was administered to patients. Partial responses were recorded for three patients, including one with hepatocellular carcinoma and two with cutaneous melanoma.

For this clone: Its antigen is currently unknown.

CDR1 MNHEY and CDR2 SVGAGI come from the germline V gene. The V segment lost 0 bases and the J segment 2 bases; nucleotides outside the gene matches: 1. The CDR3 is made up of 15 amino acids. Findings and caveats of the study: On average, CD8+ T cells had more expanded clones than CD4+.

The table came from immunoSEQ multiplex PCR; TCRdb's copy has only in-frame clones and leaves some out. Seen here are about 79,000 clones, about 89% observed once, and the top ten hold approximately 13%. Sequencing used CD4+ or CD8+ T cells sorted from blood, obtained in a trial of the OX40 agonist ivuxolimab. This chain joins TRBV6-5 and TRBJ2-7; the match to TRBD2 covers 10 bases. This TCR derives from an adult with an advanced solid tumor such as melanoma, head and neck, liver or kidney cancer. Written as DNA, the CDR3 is TGTGCCAGCAGTTACTCAGGACTAGCGGCCTACGAGCAGTACTTC. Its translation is CASSYSGLAAYEQYF.